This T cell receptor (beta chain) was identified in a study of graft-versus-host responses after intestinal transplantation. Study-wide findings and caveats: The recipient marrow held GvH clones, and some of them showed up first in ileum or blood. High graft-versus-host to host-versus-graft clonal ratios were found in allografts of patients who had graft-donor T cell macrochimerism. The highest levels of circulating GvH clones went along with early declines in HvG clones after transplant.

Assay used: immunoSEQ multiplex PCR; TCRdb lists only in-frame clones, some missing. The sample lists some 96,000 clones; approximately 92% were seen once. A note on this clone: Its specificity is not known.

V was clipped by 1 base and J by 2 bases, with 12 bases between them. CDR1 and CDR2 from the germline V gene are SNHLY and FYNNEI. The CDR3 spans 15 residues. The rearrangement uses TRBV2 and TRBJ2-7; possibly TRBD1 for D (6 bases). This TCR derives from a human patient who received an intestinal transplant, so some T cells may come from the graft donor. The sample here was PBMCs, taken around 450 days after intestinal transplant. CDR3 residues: CASSEGAQGPYEQYF. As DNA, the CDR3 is TGTGCCAGCAGTGAAGGGGCACAGGGTCCCTACGAGCAGTACTTC.